The clone carrying this T cell receptor beta chain has at least ten counts. The CDR3 length is 11 residues. Germline CDR1 and CDR2: SGHRS and YFSETQ. Between the trimmed V and J ends, which lost 4 bases and 9 bases, there was a span of 8 bases. The cDNA was generated through 5'RACE incorporating 10-nucleotide random UMIs. TCRdb fed the 5' RACE reads into MiXCR, producing one record per CDR3 protein. The data contain almost 85,000 distinct CDR3 sequences, about 2.5% of them seen just once; the ten biggest clones take up 0.9% to 1.4%. The data stem from a study of neurological immune-mediated disorders. Across the whole study: Of the roughly 34 patients who had multiple sclerosis, about 30 had the relapsing-remitting form and 3 had the secondary progressive form.

The J gene is TRBJ2-1, the V gene TRBV5-1, with no clear D. The TCR comes from a woman aged 25 to 39 with multiple sclerosis. The sample consisted of PBMCs. In DNA form, the CDR3 reads TGCGCCAGCAGCGATTGGGGTGAGCAGTTCTTC. Its protein is CASSDWGEQFF. The variable domain in full, completed from reference TRBV5-1 and TRBJ2-1, reads KAGVTQTPRYLIKTRGQQVTLSCSPISGHRSVSWYQQTPGQGLQFLFEYFSETQRNKGNFPGRFSGRQFSNSRSEMNVSTLELGDSALYLCASSDWGEQFFGPGTRLTVL.